This T cell receptor beta chain was sequenced for a study of blood T cell repertoires in COVID-19. Study-level information: From the United States, Italy and Spain came samples of acute and convalescent COVID-19. Sources were T cells, B-cell-depleted T cells, or PBMCs; the material itself was cDNA or gDNA.

Original data processing: For nucleated cells, counts were estimated from reference gene primer amplification. Produced via immunoSEQ multiplex PCR; TCRdb's table is partial and in-frame only. V, J and clone size reflect that table, while D and trimming were determined from the DNA. The repertoire holds approximately 200,000 clones, with 80% to 90% as singletons. CDR1 is MDHEN, CDR2 SYDVKM, per germline. V was shortened by 8 bases and J by 6 bases, with 17 bases between the two germline ends. The CDR3 spans 14 residues. V is TRBV28 and J is TRBJ2-4, with a possible D match to TRBD2 (7 bases). The TCR comes from a man aged 55 to 69 with acute or convalescent COVID-19. Sequencing was done on a sample of peripheral blood. The DNA for the CDR3 is TGTGCCAGCTATACTCCAGGGGAGGGAAACATTCAGTACTTC. Translating it yields CASYTPGEGNIQYF.